These 5 T cell receptor beta chains came from one sample sequenced in a study of PD-1 blockade in classical Hodgkin lymphoma. The protocol was immunoSEQ multiplex PCR, while the TCRdb copy is restricted to in-frame clones and leaves out a portion. The repertoire holds tens of thousands of clones, with 80% to 90% as singletons. Each patient's relapse followed autologous stem cell transplantation, and brentuximab vedotin exposure varied. The sample was peripheral blood mononuclear cells (PBMCs), taken before the second cycle of nivolumab. The receptors derive from a human donor with classical Hodgkin lymphoma.

The CDR3 bases are TGTGCCAGCAGCTCGTCGACCGTATCCTACGAGCAGTACTTC. Its translation: CASSSSTVSYEQYF. The chain carries TRBV7-9 and TRBJ2-7; D unclear. V dropped 4 bases and J dropped 1 base, with 11 bases sitting between them. The CDR3 is made up of 14 amino acids. The germline gives CDR1 SEHNR, CDR2 FQNEAQ (reference sequence).

The chain uses TRBV10-3 and TRBJ1-5; D is perhaps TRBD1 (6 bases). Germline CDR1 reads ENHRY; CDR2 reads SYGVKD. Trimming pared 6 bases from V and 2 bases from J, leaving 17 bases between. There are 16 residues in the CDR3. CDR3 coding DNA: TGTGCCATCAGCCCAGGGTTCGGGGGCGGCAATCAGCCCCAGCATTTT. Translation gives CAISPGFGGGNQPQHF.

The V gene is TRBV19, the J gene TRBJ2-7, with 7 bases lining up with TRBD1. This CDR3 region has 14 residues. Unmatched junction bases numbered 5, after V lost 4 bases and J lost 2 bases. Germline loops: CDR1 LNHDA, CDR2 SQIVND (reference sequence). The CDR3 DNA sequence: TGTGCCAGTAGTACGGACAGGCGGGCCTACGAGCAGTACTTC. This translates into CASSTDRRAYEQYF.

The CDR3 loop is CASSSLAGGLDTQYF. The CDR3 bases are TGTGCCAGCAGTTCACTAGCGGGGGGTCTAGATACGCAGTATTTT. The V and J genes are TRBV6-4 and TRBJ2-3; 12 nucleotides align to TRBD2. Germline CDR1 and CDR2: MRHNA and SNTAGT. The CDR3 is made up of 15 amino acids. J gave up 5 bases and V 5 bases, and 5 bases lay outside the gene matches.

The chain couples TRBV2 to TRBJ2-4; no definite D call. The CDR3 runs 13 residues. CDR1 SNHLY and CDR2 FYNNEI come from the germline V gene. V dropped 3 bases and J dropped 8 bases, with 11 bases sitting between them. CDR3 DNA: TGTGCCAGCAGTGACCAGAGAAGGTACATTCAGTACTTC. Translating it yields CASSDQRRYIQYF.